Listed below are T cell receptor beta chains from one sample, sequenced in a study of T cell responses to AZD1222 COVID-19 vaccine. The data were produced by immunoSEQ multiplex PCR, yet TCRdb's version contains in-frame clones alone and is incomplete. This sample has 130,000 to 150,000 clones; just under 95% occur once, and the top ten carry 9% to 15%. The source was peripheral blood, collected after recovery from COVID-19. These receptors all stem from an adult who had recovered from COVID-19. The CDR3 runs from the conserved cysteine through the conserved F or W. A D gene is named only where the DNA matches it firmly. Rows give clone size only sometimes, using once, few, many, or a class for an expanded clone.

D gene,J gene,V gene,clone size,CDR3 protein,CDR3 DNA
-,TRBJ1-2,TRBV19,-,CASSYSTGPGYGYTF,TGTGCCAGTAGTTATTCTACGGGACCGGGCTATGGCTACACCTTC
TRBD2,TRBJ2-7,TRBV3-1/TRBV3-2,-,CASSQDGAGEGYEQYF,TGTGCCAGCAGCCAAGATGGGGCGGGAGAGGGGTACGAGCAGTACTTC
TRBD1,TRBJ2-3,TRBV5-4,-,CASSPGTALTDTQYF,TGTGCCAGCAGCCCCGGGACAGCCCTTACAGATACGCAGTATTTT
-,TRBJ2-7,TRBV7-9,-,CASSPSYREFLIYEQYF,TGTGCCAGCAGCCCGTCTTACAGGGAATTCTTGATCTACGAGCAGTACTTC
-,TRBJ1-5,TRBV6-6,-,CASSYGLGADNQPTHF,TGTGCCAGCAGTTACGGTCTCGGGGCCGATAATCAACCTACCCATTTT
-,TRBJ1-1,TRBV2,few,CASSPPRGDTEAFF,TGTGCCAGCAGTCCCCCCCGGGGGGACACTGAAGCTTTCTTT
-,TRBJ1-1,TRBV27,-,CASSSRTTEAFF,TGTGCCAGCAGCTCTAGAACCACTGAAGCTTTCTTT
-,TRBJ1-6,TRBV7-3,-,CASSLNTNSPLHF,TGTGCCAGCAGCTTAAATACTAATTCACCCCTCCACTTT
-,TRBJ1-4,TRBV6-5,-,CASSYSTSWQGKLFF,TGTGCCAGCAGTTACTCGACGTCTTGGCAAGGAAAACTGTTTTTT
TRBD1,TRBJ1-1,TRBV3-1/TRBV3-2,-,CASSRPGQLNTEAFF,TGTGCCAGCAGCCGACCGGGACAGCTGAACACTGAAGCTTTCTTT
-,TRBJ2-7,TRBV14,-,CASSESYEQYF,TGTGCCAGCAGCGAGTCCTACGAGCAGTACTTC
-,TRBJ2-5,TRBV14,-,CASSQVRRFQETQYF,TGTGCCAGCAGCCAAGTGCGAAGATTCCAAGAGACCCAGTACTTC
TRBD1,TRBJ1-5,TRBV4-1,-,CASSHFYRDRAQPQHF,TGCGCCAGCAGCCACTTTTACCGGGACAGGGCTCAGCCCCAGCATTTT
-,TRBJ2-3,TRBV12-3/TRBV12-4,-,CASSLSGTQYF,TGTGCCAGCAGTTTGAGCGGTACGCAGTATTTT
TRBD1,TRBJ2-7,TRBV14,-,CASSQRGTGTYEQYF,TGTGCCAGCAGCCAACGAGGGACAGGGACCTACGAGCAGTACTTC
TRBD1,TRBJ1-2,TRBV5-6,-,CASSPNNRGRKGYTF,TGTGCCAGCAGCCCAAACAACAGGGGGCGTAAGGGCTACACCTTC
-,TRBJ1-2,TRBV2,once,CASTREGDGYTF,TGTGCCAGCACCCGGGAGGGGGATGGCTACACCTTC
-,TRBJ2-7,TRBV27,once,CASRREQYF,TGTGCCAGCCGACGGGAGCAGTACTTC
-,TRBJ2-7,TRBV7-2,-,CASSLYRSEQYF,TGTGCCAGCAGCTTATACAGGTCCGAGCAGTACTTC
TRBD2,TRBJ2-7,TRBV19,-,CASMVTSSVYEQYF,TGTGCCAGTATGGTGACTAGCTCTGTCTACGAGCAGTACTTC
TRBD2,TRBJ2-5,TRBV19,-,CASSTVAGEGTQYF,TGTGCCAGTAGTACCGTGGCGGGAGAAGGGACCCAGTACTTC
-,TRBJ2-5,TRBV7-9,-,CASSFTGAAAETQYF,TGTGCCAGCAGCTTTACTGGGGCCGCGGCGGAGACCCAGTACTTC
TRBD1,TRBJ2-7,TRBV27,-,CASSLLWGQVYEQYF,TGTGCCAGCAGTTTATTATGGGGACAGGTCTACGAGCAGTACTTC
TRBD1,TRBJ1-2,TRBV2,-,CASTIIQGAPNYGYTF,TGTGCCAGCACTATCATCCAGGGGGCGCCTAACTATGGCTACACCTTC
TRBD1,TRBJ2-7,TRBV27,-,CASSLGQGREQYF,TGTGCCAGCAGTCTCGGACAGGGCCGCGAGCAGTACTTC
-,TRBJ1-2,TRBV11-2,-,CASNPGQAYGYTF,TGTGCCAGCAACCCGGGACAAGCCTATGGCTACACCTTC
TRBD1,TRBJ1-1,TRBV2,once,CASTTKGAPNTEAFF,TGTGCCAGCACTACAAAGGGGGCCCCGAACACTGAAGCTTTCTTT
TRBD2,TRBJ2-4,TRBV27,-,CASSSLTSGSVNIQYF,TGTGCCAGCAGTTCCCTGACTAGCGGGAGTGTAAACATTCAGTACTTC
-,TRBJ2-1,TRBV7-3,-,CASSGRVHEQFF,TGTGCCAGCAGCGGAAGGGTCCATGAGCAGTTCTTC
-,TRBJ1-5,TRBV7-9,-,CASSLAGEGNQPQHF,TGTGCCAGCAGCTTAGCGGGGGAGGGTAATCAGCCCCAGCATTTT
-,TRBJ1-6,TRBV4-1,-,CAVRESYNSPLHF,TGCGCCGTCCGGGAGTCCTATAATTCACCCCTCCACTTT
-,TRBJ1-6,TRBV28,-,CASTVGVANSPLHF,TGTGCCAGCACCGTCGGGGTGGCGAATTCACCCCTCCACTTT
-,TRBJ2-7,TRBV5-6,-,CASSLGLHEQYF,TGTGCCAGCAGCTTGGGACTTCACGAGCAGTACTTC
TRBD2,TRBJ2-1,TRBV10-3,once,CAIRVAGDREQFF,TGTGCCATCAGAGTAGCGGGAGACCGAGAGCAGTTCTTC
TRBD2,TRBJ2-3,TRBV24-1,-,CATSDRGLAGSDTQYF,TGTGCCACCAGTGACAGGGGACTAGCGGGATCAGATACGCAGTATTTT
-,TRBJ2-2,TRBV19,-,CASSLVRTITGELFF,TGTGCCAGTAGTCTAGTAAGGACGATCACCGGGGAGCTGTTTTTT
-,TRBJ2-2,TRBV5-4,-,CASSLMRGQDTGELFF,TGTGCCAGCAGCCTCATGCGGGGACAAGACACCGGGGAGCTGTTTTTT
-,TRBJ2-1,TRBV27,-,CASSLPSGSMDEQFF,TGTGCCAGCAGTTTACCCTCCGGTAGCATGGATGAGCAGTTCTTC
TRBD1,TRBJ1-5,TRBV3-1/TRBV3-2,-,CASSQGDRHQPQHF,TGTGCCAGCAGCCAAGGGGACAGACATCAGCCCCAGCATTTT
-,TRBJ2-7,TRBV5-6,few,CASSLAGTYEQYF,TGTGCCAGCAGCTTGGCTGGTACCTACGAGCAGTACTTC
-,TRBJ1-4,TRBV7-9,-,CASQGGVEKLFF,TGTGCCAGCCAAGGGGGTGTTGAAAAACTGTTTTTT
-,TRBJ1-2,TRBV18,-,CASSPINREEAGYTF,TGTGCCAGCTCACCAATTAACAGGGAGGAAGCTGGCTACACCTTC
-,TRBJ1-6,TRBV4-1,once,CASSQDPRNSPLHF,TGCGCCAGCAGCCAAGACCCCAGGAATTCACCCCTCCACTTT
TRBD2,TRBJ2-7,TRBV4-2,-,CASSERSGTGLAGFGYEQYF,TGTGCCAGCAGCGAAAGATCTGGGACGGGACTAGCGGGCTTCGGCTACGAGCAGTACTTC
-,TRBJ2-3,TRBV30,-,CAWSGEAGVVITDTQYF,TGTGCCTGGAGTGGGGAGGCAGGGGTAGTCATCACAGATACGCAGTATTTT
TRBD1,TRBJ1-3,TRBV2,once,CASTPQGAGNTIYF,TGTGCCAGCACCCCACAGGGGGCGGGAAACACCATATATTTT
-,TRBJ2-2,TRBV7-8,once,CASSLYGSGELFF,TGTGCCAGCAGCTTATACGGTTCCGGGGAGCTGTTTTTT
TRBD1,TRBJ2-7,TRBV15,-,CATSRDPGTGGWYEQYF,TGTGCCACCAGCAGAGATCCGGGGACAGGGGGCTGGTACGAGCAGTACTTC
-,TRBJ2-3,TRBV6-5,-,CASSWQGSTDTQYF,TGTGCCAGCAGCTGGCAGGGTAGCACAGATACGCAGTATTTT
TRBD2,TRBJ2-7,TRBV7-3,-,CASSPTTSGYYEQYF,TGTGCCAGCAGCCCAACGACTAGCGGGTATTACGAGCAGTACTTC